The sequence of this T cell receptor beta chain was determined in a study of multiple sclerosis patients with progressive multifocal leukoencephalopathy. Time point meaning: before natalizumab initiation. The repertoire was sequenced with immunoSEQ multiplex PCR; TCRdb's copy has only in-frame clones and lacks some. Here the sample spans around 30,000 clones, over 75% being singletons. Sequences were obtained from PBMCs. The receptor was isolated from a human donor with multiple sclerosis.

The CDR3 sequence: CASRPGQSYGYTF. DNA for the CDR3: TGTGCCAGCAGGCCGGGACAGAGCTATGGCTACACCTTC. The V and J genes are TRBV28 and TRBJ1-2; TRBD1 matches at 7 bases. The CDR3 runs to 13 residues. Trimming removed 6 bases from V and 4 bases from J; junction bases left unmatched: 5. The V gene's germline CDR1 is MDHEN and CDR2 SYDVKM.